This T cell receptor beta chain originates from a study of cytomegalovirus exposure and HLA in healthy donors. General study results and limits: A later analysis appeared to link common viral pathogens to several of the most significant clusters. Other equally common chains were less clonally expanded than HLA-associated TCR beta chains, a later analysis showed. Sequencing likely produced, as an artifact, a cluster of highly shared sequence variants.

The PCR contained 60 Vbeta and 13 Jbeta primers. Produced via immunoSEQ multiplex PCR; TCRdb's table is partial and in-frame only. Of 95,000 to 100,000 clones in the sample, approximately 80% were seen once. CDR1 is SGHDT, CDR2 YYEEEE, per germline. Trimming took off 1 base at V and 7 bases at J, with 15 bases between the two ends. The length of the CDR3 is 15 residues. With regard to this clone: Its antigen is not identified.

The clonotype originates from a female donor in good health and CMV-seronegative. The V and J genes are TRBV5-6 and TRBJ1-5; possibly TRBD1 for D (6 bases). Sequenced: PBMCs. This CDR3 reads CASSLTGMALQPQHF. CDR3 nucleotide sequence: TGTGCCAGCAGCTTGACAGGGATGGCCTTACAGCCCCAGCATTTT.